This T cell receptor beta chain was profiled in a study of shared clonotypes between healthy human individuals. General study points: Clonotype sharing across a few donors was observed for about 5.5% of naive CD4 clonotypes.

This clone was detected only a few times. Its antigen is unknown. Nashville, Tennessee was home to all donors, each a Caucasian adult. Generated by immunoSEQ multiplex PCR, the TCRdb table keeps only in-frame clones and is missing some. The sample lists some 2,500,000 clones, about nine tenths seen once, with more than 0.35% in the top ten. V lost 4 bases, J lost 2 bases, and 3 bases stayed unmatched. This CDR3 is 14 amino acids long. Germline V gene lookup returns CDR1 SGHNT and CDR2 YYREEE (reference sequence). This clonotype originated in a man between 18 and 29 years old in good health. Some clones in this sample may be carry-over from other donors' samples. The chain couples TRBV5-4 to TRBJ1-2, with 9 bases lining up with TRBD1. The specimen was naive CD4+ T cells from PBMCs. Specified subset: CD45RA+ positively selected. The CDR3 region has the DNA TGTGCCAGCAGCGTGGGACAGGGCAACTATGGCTACACCTTC. Translating gives CASSVGQGNYGYTF.